The source of this TCR beta chain is a study of OX40 agonist ivuxolimab in advanced cancers. Whole-study results and caveats: Clonal expansion was seen in CD4+ and CD8+ blood T cells by week 6 at 0.1 to 3.0 mg/kg. CD8+ T cells showed, on average, more clonal expansion than CD4+ cells. The work left the antigen specificity of expanded peripheral T cells undetermined.

This clone appeared once. Its antigen is not identified. Some clones are missing from TCRdb's copy, which holds only in-frame ones; the method was immunoSEQ multiplex PCR. Here the sample spans some 11,000 clones, 60% to 85% being singletons. This CDR3 comprises 15 residues. The germline V gene has CDR1 LNHDA and CDR2 SQIVND (reference sequence). V shed 3 bases and J shed 4 bases, with 13 bases lying between them. The source was CD4+ or CD8+ T cells sorted from blood, collected in a trial of the OX40 agonist ivuxolimab. The origin of this receptor is an adult with an advanced solid tumor such as melanoma, head and neck, liver or kidney cancer. V and J are TRBV19 and TRBJ1-5; D is uncertain. DNA of the CDR3: TGTGCCAGTAGTATTATGACGGCTGGTAATCAGCCCCAGCATTTT. Its translation is CASSIMTAGNQPQHF.